This passage covers 8 T cell receptor beta chains from one sample sequenced in a study of T-cell memory formation after mild COVID-19. One entry per CDR3 protein results from TCRdb running MiXCR on the 5' RACE reads. The repertoire has over 350,000 distinct CDR3 sequences, approximately 24% of them found once; the top ten carry around 9%. The sequenced sample consisted of PBMCs or a T cell subset sorted from them (not recorded which). The source is an adult woman who had mild COVID-19 (a few samples of this study predate the infection). Cell type and time point are not known.

The chain uses TRBV6-5 and TRBJ2-7; 7 nucleotides line up with TRBD2. The V segment lost 6 bases and the J segment 5 bases; nucleotides outside the gene matches: 13. This CDR3 comprises 15 residues. The germline V gene encodes CDR1 MNHEY and CDR2 SVGAGI. The CDR3 here is CASRGGGGGSHEQYF. CDR3 DNA: TGTGCCAGCAGGGGCGGGGGAGGAGGGTCCCACGAGCAGTACTTC.

The CDR3 region is CASSLGDRYSYEQYF. CDR3 DNA: TGCGCCAGCAGCTTGGGGGACAGGTATTCCTACGAGCAGTACTTC. The J gene is TRBJ2-7, the V gene TRBV5-1, with 8 bases matching TRBD1. Germline V gene lookup returns CDR1 SGHRS and CDR2 YFSETQ. V lost 0 bases and J lost 1; bases outside the gene matches: 3. This CDR3 is built from 15 residues.

This clonotype was seen a few times. The J gene is TRBJ1-2, the V gene TRBV3-1, with 9 bases matching TRBD1. V trimming: 2 bases; J trimming: 8 bases; junction bases outside the gene matches: 9. The CDR3 is 15 amino acids. CDR1 is LGHDT, CDR2 YNNKEL, per germline (reference sequence). Here the CDR3 reads CASSQPGQGPFGYTF. The CDR3 nucleotides are TGTGCCAGCAGCCAACCGGGACAGGGACCCTTCGGCTACACCTTC.

This clonotype was seen at least ten times. The chain carries TRBV12-3 or TRBV12-4 and TRBJ1-2; 7 nucleotides match TRBD1. The trim removed 6 bases at V and 4 bases at J, leaving 2 bases unmatched. CDR3 length equals 12 residues. CDR3 region: CASSGTAYGYTF. The DNA for the CDR3 is TGTGCCAGCAGCGGGACAGCCTATGGCTACACCTTC.

This clonotype has a handful of counts. The chain is built from TRBV3-1 and TRBJ2-1; the match to TRBD2 covers 16 bases. The CDR3 consists of 18 residues. In germline, CDR1 is LGHDT, CDR2 YNNKEL (reference sequence). V dropped 4 bases and J dropped 4; count of bases not matched to a gene: 7. CDR3 bases: TGTGCCAGCAGCCTTGGGACTAGCGGGAGGGCCGGGTACAATGAGCAGTTCTTC. It translates to CASSLGTSGRAGYNEQFF.

For the CDR3, the DNA is TGTGCCAGCAGTTACTATGCGGGACGCCTAAACTATGGCTACACCTTC. This codes for CASSYYAGRLNYGYTF. This chain uses TRBV6-5 with TRBJ1-2; D perhaps matches TRBD1 (5 bases). V lost 1 base and J lost 2, with 14 bases in between. This CDR3 contains 16 residues. The germline gives CDR1 MNHEY, CDR2 SVGAGI.

This clonotype showed up many times. The V and J genes are TRBV7-9 and TRBJ2-1; 11 bases line up with TRBD2. The CDR3 consists of 16 residues. V was clipped by 5 bases and J by 3 bases; unmatched bases: 6. CDR1 is SEHNR and CDR2 is FQNEAQ in the germline V gene (reference sequence). The DNA for the CDR3 is TGTGCCAGCAGCCCCCTAGCGGGAGGAAGCTACAATGAGCAGTTCTTC. Encoded protein: CASSPLAGGSYNEQFF.

This chain uses TRBV5-1 with TRBJ2-1, with 7 bases fitting TRBD1. Germline loops: CDR1 SGHRS, CDR2 YFSETQ. This CDR3 spans 13 amino acids. Germline trimming cut 4 bases from V and 9 bases from J; bases unmatched to any gene: 7. CDR3: CASSPGTVFEQFF. As DNA, the CDR3 is TGCGCCAGCAGCCCTGGGACAGTTTTTGAGCAGTTCTTC.